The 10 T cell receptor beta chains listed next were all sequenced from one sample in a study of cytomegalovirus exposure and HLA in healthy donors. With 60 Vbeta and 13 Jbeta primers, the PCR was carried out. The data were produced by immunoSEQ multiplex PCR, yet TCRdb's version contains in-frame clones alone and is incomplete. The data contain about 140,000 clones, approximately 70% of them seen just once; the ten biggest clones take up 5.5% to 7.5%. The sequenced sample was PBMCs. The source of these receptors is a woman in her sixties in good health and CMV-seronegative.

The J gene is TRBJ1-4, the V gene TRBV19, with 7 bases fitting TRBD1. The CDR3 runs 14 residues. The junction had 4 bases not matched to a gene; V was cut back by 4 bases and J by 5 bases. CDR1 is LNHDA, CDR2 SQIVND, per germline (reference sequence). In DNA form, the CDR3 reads TGTGCCAGTAGTACAACGGGACAGAATGAAAAACTGTTTTTT. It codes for CASSTTGQNEKLFF.

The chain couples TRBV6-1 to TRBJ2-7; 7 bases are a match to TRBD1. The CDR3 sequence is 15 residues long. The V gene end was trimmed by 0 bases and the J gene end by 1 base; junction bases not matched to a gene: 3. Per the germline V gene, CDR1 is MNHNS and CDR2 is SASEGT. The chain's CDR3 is CASSEATGSSYEQYF. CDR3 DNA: TGTGCCAGCAGTGAAGCGACAGGGTCGTCCTACGAGCAGTACTTC.

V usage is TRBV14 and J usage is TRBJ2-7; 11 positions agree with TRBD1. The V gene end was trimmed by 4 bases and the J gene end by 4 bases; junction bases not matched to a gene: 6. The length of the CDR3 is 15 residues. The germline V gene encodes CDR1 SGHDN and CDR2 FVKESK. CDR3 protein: CASSRPGQGVYEQYF. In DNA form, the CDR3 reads TGTGCCAGCAGCCGACCGGGACAGGGGGTTTACGAGCAGTACTTC.

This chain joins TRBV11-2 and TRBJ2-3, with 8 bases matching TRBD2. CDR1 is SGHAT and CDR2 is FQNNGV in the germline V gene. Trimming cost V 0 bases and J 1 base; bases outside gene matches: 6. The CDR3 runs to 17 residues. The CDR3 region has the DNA TGTGCCAGCAGCTTAGATAGGACGGGAGGGCGCACAGATACGCAGTATTTT. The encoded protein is CASSLDRTGGRTDTQYF.

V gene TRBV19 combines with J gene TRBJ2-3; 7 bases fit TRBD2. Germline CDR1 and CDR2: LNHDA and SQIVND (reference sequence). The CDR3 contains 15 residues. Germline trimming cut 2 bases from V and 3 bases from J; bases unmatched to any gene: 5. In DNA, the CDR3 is TGTGCCAGTAGTATATCTAGCGGAGGTACAGATACGCAGTATTTT. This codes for CASSISSGGTDTQYF.

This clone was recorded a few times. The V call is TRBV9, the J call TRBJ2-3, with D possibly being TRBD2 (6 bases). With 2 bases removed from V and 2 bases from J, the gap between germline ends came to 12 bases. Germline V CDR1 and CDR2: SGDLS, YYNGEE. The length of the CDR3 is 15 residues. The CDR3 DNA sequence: TGTGCCAGCAGCGTTTCTAGCGTCCTCACAGATACGCAGTATTTT. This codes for CASSVSSVLTDTQYF.

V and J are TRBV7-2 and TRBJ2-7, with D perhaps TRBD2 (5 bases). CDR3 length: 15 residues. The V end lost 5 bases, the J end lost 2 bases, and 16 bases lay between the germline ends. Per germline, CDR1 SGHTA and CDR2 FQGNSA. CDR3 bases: TGTGCCAGCAGCCAAGGACGGCGGGCGCCCTACGAGCAGTACTTC. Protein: CASSQGRRAPYEQYF.

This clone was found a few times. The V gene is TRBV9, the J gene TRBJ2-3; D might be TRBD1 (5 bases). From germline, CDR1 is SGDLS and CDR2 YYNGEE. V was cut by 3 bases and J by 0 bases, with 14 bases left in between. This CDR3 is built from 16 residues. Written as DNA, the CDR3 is TGTGCCAGCAGCGCCCCTACAGGAGTTAGCACAGATACGCAGTATTTT. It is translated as CASSAPTGVSTDTQYF.

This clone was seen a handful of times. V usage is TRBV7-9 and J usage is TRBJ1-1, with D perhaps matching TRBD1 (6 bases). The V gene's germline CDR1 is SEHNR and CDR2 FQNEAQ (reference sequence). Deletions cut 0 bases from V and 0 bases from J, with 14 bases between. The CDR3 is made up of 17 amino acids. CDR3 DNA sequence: TGTGCCAGCAGCTTAGCGGGCGGGGGCGCCTTGAACACTGAAGCTTTCTTT. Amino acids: CASSLAGGGALNTEAFF.

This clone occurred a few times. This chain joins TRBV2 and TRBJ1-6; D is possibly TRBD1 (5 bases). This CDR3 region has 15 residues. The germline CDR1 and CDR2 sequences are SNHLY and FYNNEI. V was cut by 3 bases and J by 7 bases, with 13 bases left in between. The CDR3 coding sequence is TGTGCCAGCAGTGATGGGGGGGGTTGGAATTCACCCCTCCACTTT. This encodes CASSDGGGWNSPLHF. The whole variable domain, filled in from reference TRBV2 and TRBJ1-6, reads EPEVTQTPSHQVTQMGQEVILRCVPISNHLYFYWYRQILGQKVEFLVSFYNNEISEKSEIFDDQFSVERPDGSNFTLKIRSTKLEDSAMYFCASSDGGGWNSPLHFGNGTRLTVT.